These T cell receptor beta chains were read from a single sample in a study of shared T cell receptors in the human thymus. The repertoire was sequenced with immunoSEQ multiplex PCR; TCRdb's copy has only in-frame clones and lacks some. This sample carries some 720,000 clones, approximately 88% of them seen once, and the ten largest clones take 0.0095% to 0.011%. This sample also belongs to another study, concerning human thymus T cells.

The sequenced sample consisted of thymocytes. These receptors were taken from a boy under two years old with a congenital heart defect. Each CDR3 is given with its conserved first and last residue. A D gene is named only where the DNA matches it firmly. Clone size is given for some rows only: seen once, a few or many times, or a class if the clone is expanded.

d_call clone_size j_call v_call cdr3_nt cdr3_aa
TRBD1 . TRBJ1-2 TRBV7-9 TGTGCCAGCAGCCGGGACAGGGCTTTAGGCTACACCTTC CASSRDRALGYTF
TRBD2 . TRBJ2-4 TRBV5-1 TGCGCCAGCAGCCTAGGACTAGCGGGAGGGCCGGGCTTAGCCAAAAACATTCAGTACTTC CASSLGLAGGPGLAKNIQYF
. few TRBJ1-3 TRBV6-5 TGTGCCAGCAGGCTAGGGGTTTCTGGAAACACCATATATTTT CASRLGVSGNTIYF
TRBD1 . TRBJ1-2 TRBV5-4 TGTGCCAGCAGCCTAATTTTCCGGGACAGGGTAGGGATGGACTATGGCTACACCTTC CASSLIFRDRVGMDYGYTF
. few TRBJ1-3 TRBV10-3 TGTGCCATCAGTGAGTCGTGGGCAGGGGCGTCAGGAAACACCATATATTTT CAISESWAGASGNTIYF
TRBD1 . TRBJ1-2 TRBV15 TGTGCCACCAGCAGAGATAATCTTAGGGGGTCGACAGGGTATAATGGCTACACCTTC CATSRDNLRGSTGYNGYTF
. . TRBJ2-7 TRBV14 TGTGCCAGCAGCCAAGCCCGAAGACTAGTTCCTGACTCCTACGAGCAGTACTTC CASSQARRLVPDSYEQYF
. . TRBJ2-7 TRBV27 TGTGCCAGCAGCCCTAGGGGGCCAGCGGGAGTCTACGAGCAGTACTTC CASSPRGPAGVYEQYF
TRBD2 . TRBJ2-5 TRBV4-1 TGCGCCAGCAGCCAAGGACGGATAGCGGGGGAAGAAGAGACCCAGTACTTC CASSQGRIAGEEETQYF
. . TRBJ2-2 TRBV5-5 TGTGCCAGCAGCTGGGGCCCAGGGGAAAAGGTCACCGGGGAGCTGTTTTTT CASSWGPGEKVTGELFF
TRBD2 . TRBJ2-7 TRBV5-1 TGCGCCAGCAGCTTGGAGCGGGAGCCCCACTACGAGCAGTACTTC CASSLEREPHYEQYF
. . TRBJ2-5 TRBV27 TGTGCCAGCAGGGCAGGCGAACAAGAGACCCAGTACTTC CASRAGEQETQYF
. . TRBJ2-6 TRBV7-2 TGTGCCAGCAGCTTAAGGGGGACCTCTGGGGCCAACGTCCTGACTTTC CASSLRGTSGANVLTF
. . TRBJ1-2 TRBV6-4 TGTGCCAGCAGTGACTCCCCCGGGGTAGGCTACACCTTC CASSDSPGVGYTF
TRBD2 . TRBJ2-5 TRBV5-4 TGTGCCAGCAGCGACATAGCGGGAGAGGAGACCCAGTACTTC CASSDIAGEETQYF
. . TRBJ2-7 TRBV20-1 TGCAGTGCTAGAGGTAGTAAAGAGCAGTACTTC CSARGSKEQYF
. . TRBJ2-3 TRBV6-1 TGTGCCAGCAGTGAAGCGTGGTCGAACCCGAGGACAGATACGCAGTATTTT CASSEAWSNPRTDTQYF
TRBD1 . TRBJ2-4 TRBV6-1 TGTGCCAGCAGTACACGACAGGGGGACATTCAGTACTTC CASSTRQGDIQYF
. . TRBJ1-5 TRBV28 TGTGCCAGCAACGTACACGAGCGCAGCAATCAGCCCCAGCATTTT CASNVHERSNQPQHF
TRBD2 few TRBJ2-3 TRBV4-1 TGCGCCAGCAGCCAAGCCTTGCGGCGGGAGACCACAGATACGCAGTATTTT CASSQALRRETTDTQYF
TRBD1 . TRBJ1-5 TRBV30 TGTGCCTGGAGTGTACCCTCACAGGGGGCGGGTGATCAGCCCCAGCATTTT CAWSVPSQGAGDQPQHF
TRBD2 . TRBJ2-2 TRBV2 TGTGCCAGCAGTGAAGCACCGACTAGCGCGAACACCGGGGAGCTGTTTTTT CASSEAPTSANTGELFF
TRBD2 . TRBJ2-4 TRBV4-1 TGCGCCAGCAGCCAAGGGGGGGGACTAGCGGGATTAGCCAAAAACATTCAGTACTTC CASSQGGGLAGLAKNIQYF
. . TRBJ2-7 TRBV4-3 TGCGCCAGTTACTCGTACGAGCAGTACTTC CASYSYEQYF
TRBD2 . TRBJ2-7 TRBV7-2 TGTGCCAGCAGCTTAGCGGGACTAGCGGGAGGGAAACGTCTTCTGGACGAGCAGTACTTC CASSLAGLAGGKRLLDEQYF
TRBD2 . TRBJ2-5 TRBV5-1 TGCGCCAGCAGCTTGCATGCTAGCGGGAGTGAAGAGACCCAGTACTTC CASSLHASGSEETQYF
. . TRBJ1-2 TRBV6-4 TGTGCCAGCAGACCCTCCGCGGCAGACCACTATGGCTACACCTTC CASRPSAADHYGYTF
. . TRBJ2-1 TRBV6-1 TGTGCCAGCAGTGGAGGTATACGGAATAGCTCCTACAATGAGCAGTTCTTC CASSGGIRNSSYNEQFF
TRBD2 . TRBJ2-5 TRBV4-2 TGTGCCAGCAGCCAAGTGAACAGCGGGAGGGCCGGGTTTAAAGAGACCCAGTACTTC CASSQVNSGRAGFKETQYF
. . TRBJ1-6 TRBV5-4 TGTGCCAGCAGCTTGGACTATGCCTCACCCCTCCACTTT CASSLDYASPLHF
TRBD1 few TRBJ1-2 TRBV5-4 TGTGCCAGCAGCTTCTCTCCCCCCGACAGGGACACCTTC CASSFSPPDRDTF
. . TRBJ2-5 TRBV7-9 TGTGCCAGCAGCCCATCACAGGGATTGGAGACCCAGTACTTC CASSPSQGLETQYF
TRBD1 . TRBJ2-3 TRBV5-6 TGTGCCAGCAGCTTTGGACAGGGGGTAGATACGCAGTATTTT CASSFGQGVDTQYF
TRBD1 . TRBJ2-7 TRBV5-5 TGTGCCAGCAGCCTAAGACAGGGGGCTGCGTTTTTCGAGCAGTACTTC CASSLRQGAAFFEQYF
TRBD1 few TRBJ2-7 TRBV2 TGTGCCAGCAGTGAAACCGCCGACAGGGGAACCTACGAGCAGTACTTC CASSETADRGTYEQYF
TRBD2 . TRBJ2-7 TRBV4-2 TGTGCCAGCAGCCAGTCCCCGAGGGGACTAGTCGACGAGCAGTACTTC CASSQSPRGLVDEQYF
. . TRBJ1-1 TRBV27 TGTGCCAGCAGTTCCCCCAGGGATGGGACTGAAGCTTTCTTT CASSSPRDGTEAFF
TRBD2 . TRBJ2-5 TRBV11-2 TGTGCCAGCAGCTTAACGGGTAGCGGGGGAGAGACCCAGTACTTC CASSLTGSGGETQYF
TRBD1 once TRBJ1-1 TRBV19 TGTGCCAGTAGTACACAGGGGGGCCTCATCGCTGAAGCTTTCTTT CASSTQGGLIAEAFF
. . TRBJ2-7 TRBV5-1 TGCGCCAGCAGCGGGTCCACCGGGACACGCTCCTACGAGCAGTACTTC CASSGSTGTRSYEQYF
. . TRBJ2-2 TRBV9 TGTGCCAGCAGGCACAGGTCGAACACCGGGGAGCTGTTTTTT CASRHRSNTGELFF
. . TRBJ1-1 TRBV7-9 TGTGCCAGCAGCTCGAACGGACAGAGCTTCATGAACACTGAAGCTTTCTTT CASSSNGQSFMNTEAFF
TRBD2 once TRBJ2-5 TRBV7-2 TGTGCCAGCAGCTCCTGGACTAGCGGAAGAGAAGTCCAGTACTTC CASSSWTSGREVQYF
. . TRBJ1-2 TRBV14 TGTGCCAGCAGCCCCCGGTCCCAAAGGGGTGGCTACACCTTC CASSPRSQRGGYTF
TRBD2 . TRBJ2-7 TRBV29-1 TGCAGCCCGGAGGCTAGCGGGAGTTTCCTCCCGAACTACGAGCAGTACTTC CSPEASGSFLPNYEQYF
. . TRBJ2-7 TRBV14 TGTGCCAGCAGCCAAGTGGCCCCCCAGGGGAGTAAGGAGTACGAGCAGTACTTC CASSQVAPQGSKEYEQYF
TRBD1 . TRBJ2-7 TRBV7-9 TGTGCCAGCAGCTTAGCGTGGACAGGGATTTTCGACGAGCAGTACTTC CASSLAWTGIFDEQYF
. . TRBJ2-2 TRBV5-1 TGCGCCAGCAGCTTGGGGCTAGCGAGCTCCGGGGAGCTGTTTTTT CASSLGLASSGELFF
. once TRBJ1-1 TRBV28 TGTGCCAGCGGCTTGACGGGGGGGACTGAAGCTTTCTTT CASGLTGGTEAFF
TRBD2 . TRBJ2-7 TRBV19 TGTGCCAGTAGTATCCCGGGAGGGCCCATCTACGAGCAGTACTTC CASSIPGGPIYEQYF
TRBD1 once TRBJ2-1 TRBV28 TGTGCCAGCAGTTTCCGGACAGGGAGACCCTACAATGAGCAGTTCTTC CASSFRTGRPYNEQFF
. . TRBJ2-5 TRBV27 TGTGCCAGCAGTATGGACATCCGGGAGACCCAGTACTTC CASSMDIRETQYF
. . TRBJ1-1 TRBV11-2 TGTGCCAGCAGCTTGAGTCCCACTGAAGCTTTCTTT CASSLSPTEAFF
. . TRBJ1-1 TRBV19 TGTGCCAGTAGAATAGGAGGCGGTGAAGCTTTCTTT CASRIGGGEAFF
. . TRBJ2-1 TRBV12-2 TGTGCAAGTCGCCTAGCGGGAAAGCGGGAGGGCCGGAATGAGCAGTTCTTC CASRLAGKREGRNEQFF
TRBD2 . TRBJ2-5 TRBV29-1 TGCAGCGCCCGACTAGCGGGAGCTCAGGAGACCCAGTACTTC CSARLAGAQETQYF